Included here is one T cell receptor beta chain sequence, with context. Its antigen remains unknown. It was focal radiation plus CTLA-4 blockade with ipilimumab that patients with chemo-refractory metastatic non-small-cell lung cancer received. Sequencing was performed with immunoSEQ multiplex PCR; in TCRdb, only in-frame clones are kept and a portion is missing. The sample shows 85,000 to 100,000 clones, about three quarters of them seen only once. The data were obtained in a study of radiotherapy plus CTLA-4 blockade in lung cancer. Study summary: Of the patients, under 20% showed objective responses and about 29% attained disease control. Notes on the study in general: After treatment with radiotherapy plus ipilimumab, TCR clones that came from the tumor expanded in blood. Response was reportedly best predicted by early blood T cell clone dynamics, with interferon-beta.

The CDR3 is 16 residues long. V was clipped by 0 bases and J by 4 bases, with 13 bases between them. Germline CDR1 MNHEY, CDR2 SVGAGI. The receptor's source is a human donor with non-small cell lung cancer that progressed on radiotherapy plus ipilimumab. Specimen: peripheral blood, collected from a patient treated with radiotherapy plus ipilimumab. The rearrangement joins TRBV6-5 to TRBJ2-1, with a possible D match to TRBD2 (6 bases). The CDR3 protein is CASSYSAVGGYNEQFF. Here the CDR3 DNA reads TGTGCCAGCAGTTACTCGGCGGTGGGGGGTTACAATGAGCAGTTCTTC.